The present entry profiles one T cell receptor (beta chain) with its context. Its target is not known. The record originates from a study of cytomegalovirus exposure and HLA in healthy donors. Study background: Around 180 million T cells yielded roughly 120 million unique TCR beta sequences, as an earlier analysis found.

With 60 Vbeta and 13 Jbeta primers, the PCR was carried out. Method: immunoSEQ multiplex PCR; TCRdb's copy keeps in-frame clones and lacks some. The repertoire holds some 180,000 clones, with approximately 80% as singletons. Whereas donors were nominally healthy upon sampling, unrecorded immune exposures were probable. The germline V gene encodes CDR1 SGHTA and CDR2 FQGNSA. The V end was cut by 6 bases, the J end by 5 bases, with 19 bases between. The CDR3 consists of 15 residues. Study-wide results and limits: Approximately 160 TCR beta chains were listed as cytomegalovirus-associated. Many donors carried some public TCRs, although rarity characterized most TCR sequences.

Sequences were obtained from PBMCs. The sequence was collected from a girl under 18 in good health and CMV-seropositive. The rearrangement uses TRBV7-2 and TRBJ2-5, with TRBD2 as a possible D gene (6 bases). The DNA of the CDR3 is TGTGCCAGCAGAGGGGCGGGGACTCTAGAGGAGACCCAGTACTTC. It codes for CASRGAGTLEETQYF.